The 11 T cell receptor beta chains given below trace back to one sample, sequenced in a study of read filtering for tumor transcriptome and immune sequencing. Molecular barcoded adaptors covering alpha/delta and beta/gamma chains were used on roughly 400 ng RNA. In TCRdb, the reads were re-called with MiXCR into one record per CDR3 protein. The table records some 39,000 distinct CDR3 sequences, around 15% of them present only once. Sequencing was performed on a population of CD138-negative cells sorted from bone marrow. Receptors were obtained from a donor aged 40 or over with multiple myeloma.

The chain employs TRBV7-3 and TRBJ2-2; no firm D call. V was pared by 5 bases and J by 1 base, with 14 bases between. Per the germline V gene, CDR1 is SGHTA and CDR2 is FQGTGA. The CDR3 has 16 residues. CDR3 DNA sequence: TGTGCCAGCAGCCGAATGGGTCCTCGGAACACCGGGGAGCTGTTTTTT. Translating gives CASSRMGPRNTGELFF.

This clonotype was seen ten or more times. The DNA for the CDR3 is TGTGCCAGCAGACCGCTTGTCCGAGGGGCAAGCAATGAGCAGTTCTTC. This encodes CASRPLVRGASNEQFF. The rearrangement links TRBV6-2 or TRBV6-3 to TRBJ2-1; D could derive from TRBD1 or TRBD2 (5 bases each). Trimming took 6 bases from V and 6 from J, leaving 21 bases between them. The germline V gene has CDR1 MNHEY and CDR2 SVGEGT. This CDR3 spans 16 amino acids.

The sample holds many counts of this clonotype. V usage is TRBV6-1 and J usage is TRBJ1-5, with unresolved D. The CDR3 is 16 amino acids. The V gene lost 5 bases and the J gene lost 6 bases, with 20 bases spanning the gap. Germline V gene data show CDR1 as MNHNS and CDR2 as SASEGT. The CDR3 protein is CASSHDGWRAGQPQHF. CDR3 in DNA: TGTGCCAGCAGTCATGACGGGTGGCGGGCAGGTCAGCCCCAGCATTTT.

This clonotype is categorized as medium-sized. V and J are TRBV5-6 and TRBJ2-1; 8 positions match TRBD1. The V gene end was trimmed by 0 bases and the J gene end by 5 bases; junction bases not matched to a gene: 13. Germline CDR1 and CDR2: SGHDT and YYEEEE. The CDR3 totals 18 residues. The CDR3 sequence: CASSLARTGFQGDNEQFF. The CDR3 nucleotides are TGTGCCAGCAGCTTGGCCCGGACAGGGTTCCAAGGGGACAATGAGCAGTTCTTC.

The gene calls are TRBV2 and TRBJ2-5; 13 bases agree with TRBD2. The CDR3 extends over 18 amino acids. Germline V lookup: CDR1 SNHLY, CDR2 FYNNEI. V was pared by 1 base and J by 0 bases, with 5 bases of the junction left unmatched. The CDR3 loop reads CASSEGLAGGRYQETQYF. The CDR3 DNA reads TGTGCCAGCAGTGAAGGACTAGCGGGGGGTCGGTACCAAGAGACCCAGTACTTC.

As to this clonotype: One base away lies a much larger clone, so this may be a sequencing read error. The genes are TRBV12-3 or TRBV12-4 and TRBJ1-1; perhaps TRBD1 as D (5 bases). CDR3 size: 13 residues. CDR3 nucleotides: TGTGCCAGCAGTCGTAGACAGAACATTGAAGCTTTCTTT. Translating it yields CASSRRQNIEAFF.

This clonotype was detected many times. The chain has TRBV6-2 or TRBV6-3 and TRBJ1-4; D is perhaps TRBD1 (6 bases). There are 15 residues in the CDR3. Trimming cost V 2 bases and J 8 bases, with 15 bases left between them. From germline, CDR1 is MNHEY and CDR2 SVGEGT. The CDR3 DNA reads as TGTGCCAGCAGTTACCGGGGACAAGAAGTCGAAAAACTGTTTTTT. It codes for CASSYRGQEVEKLFF.

This clonotype was detected many times. A read error may be the cause here, since a much bigger clone is one base away. This chain connects TRBV12-3 or TRBV12-4 to TRBJ2-1; no reliable D call. The CDR3 totals 13 residues. CDR3 DNA: TGTGCCAGCCGACTGAGCTCCTACAATGGGCAGTTCTTC. Translating gives CASRLSSYNGQFF.

This clonotype was detected ten times or more. The gene calls are TRBV6-2 or TRBV6-3 and TRBJ2-1, with 9 positions matching TRBD1. Germline CDR1 is MNHEY and CDR2 is SVGEGT. The J segment lost 7 bases and the V segment lost 6 bases, leaving 13 bases of the junction unmatched. The CDR3 is 16 amino acids. CDR3 loop: CASSYDRGKILNEQFF. CDR3 DNA sequence: TGTGCCAGCAGCTACGACAGGGGGAAAATCCTTAATGAGCAGTTCTTC.

In its sample, this clonotype was seen many times. The rearrangement uses TRBV7-6 and TRBJ1-1, with a weak D call TRBD1 (6 bases). CDR1 is SGHVS and CDR2 is FNYEAQ in the germline V gene. V lost 5 bases and J 5 bases, leaving 12 bases between the germline ends. The CDR3 sequence is 13 residues long. This chain's CDR3 is CASSLGTRTEAFF. The CDR3 bases are TGTGCCAGCAGCCTCGGGACACGGACTGAAGCTTTCTTT. Drawing the rest from reference TRBV7-6 and TRBJ1-1, the complete variable domain is GAGVSQSPRYKVTKRGQDVALRCDPISGHVSLYWYRQALGQGPEFLTYFNYEAQQDKSGLPNDRFSAERPEGSISTLTIQRTEQRDSAMYRCASSLGTRTEAFFGQGTRLTVV.

This clonotype was counted at least ten times. The CDR3 loop reads CASSLVQLAGGDTQYF. The CDR3 coding sequence is TGTGCCAGCAGCTTAGTCCAGCTCGCGGGGGGAGATACGCAGTATTTT. The chain uses TRBV11-2 and TRBJ2-3; 8 nucleotides agree with TRBD2. The CDR3 runs 16 residues. V lost 1 base to trimming and J lost 5 bases; unmatched junction nucleotides: 8. The germline V gene has CDR1 SGHAT and CDR2 FQNNGV.